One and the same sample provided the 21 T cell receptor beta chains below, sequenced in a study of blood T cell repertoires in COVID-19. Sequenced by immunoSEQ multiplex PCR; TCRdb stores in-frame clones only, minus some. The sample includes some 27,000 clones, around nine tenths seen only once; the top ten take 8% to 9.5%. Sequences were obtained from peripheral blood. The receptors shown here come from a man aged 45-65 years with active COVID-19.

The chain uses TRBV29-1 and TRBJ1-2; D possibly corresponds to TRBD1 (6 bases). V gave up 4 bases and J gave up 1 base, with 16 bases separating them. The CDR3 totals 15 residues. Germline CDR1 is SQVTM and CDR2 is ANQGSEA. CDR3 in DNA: TGCAGCGTTGTTGGTCAGACAGGAGATAACTATGGCTACACCTTC. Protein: CSVVGQTGDNYGYTF.

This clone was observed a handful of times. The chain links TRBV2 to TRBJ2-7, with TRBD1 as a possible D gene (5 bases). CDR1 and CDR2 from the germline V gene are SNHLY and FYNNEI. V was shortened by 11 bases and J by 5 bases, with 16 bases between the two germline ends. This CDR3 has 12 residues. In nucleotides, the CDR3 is TGTGCCTCGGACCAGGGAAGCAACGAGCAGTACTTC. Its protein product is CASDQGSNEQYF.

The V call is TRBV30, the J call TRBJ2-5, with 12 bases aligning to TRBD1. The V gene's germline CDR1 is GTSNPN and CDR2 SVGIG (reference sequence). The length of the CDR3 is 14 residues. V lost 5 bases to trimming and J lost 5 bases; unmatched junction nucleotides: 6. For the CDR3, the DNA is TGTGCCTGGGGAGGGACAGGGGGCCGGGAGACCCAGTACTTC. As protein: CAWGGTGGRETQYF.

Here the CDR3 reads CAWAEKGEAFF. As DNA, the CDR3 is TGTGCCTGGGCGGAAAAAGGCGAAGCTTTCTTT. The chain has TRBV30 and TRBJ1-1; D uncertain. Germline values: CDR1 GTSNPN, CDR2 SVGIG (reference sequence). The V and J ends lost 5 bases and 8 bases respectively, with 12 bases between them. This CDR3 has 11 amino acids.

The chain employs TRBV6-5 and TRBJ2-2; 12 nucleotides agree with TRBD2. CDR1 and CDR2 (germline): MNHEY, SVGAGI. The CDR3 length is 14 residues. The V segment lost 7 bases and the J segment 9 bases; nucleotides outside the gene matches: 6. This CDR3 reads CASIKLAGGRELFF. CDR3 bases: TGTGCCAGCATAAAACTAGCGGGAGGTCGGGAGCTGTTTTTT.

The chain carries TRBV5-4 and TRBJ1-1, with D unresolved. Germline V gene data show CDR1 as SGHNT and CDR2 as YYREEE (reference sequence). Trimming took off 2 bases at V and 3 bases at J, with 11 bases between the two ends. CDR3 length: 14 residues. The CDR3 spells CASSLKGRDTEAFF. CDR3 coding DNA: TGTGCCAGCAGCTTAAAAGGGCGGGACACTGAAGCTTTCTTT.

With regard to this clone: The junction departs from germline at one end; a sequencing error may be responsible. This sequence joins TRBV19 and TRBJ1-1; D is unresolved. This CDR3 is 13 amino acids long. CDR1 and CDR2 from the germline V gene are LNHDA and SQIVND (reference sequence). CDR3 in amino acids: CASSVERKAWAFF. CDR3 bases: TGTGCCAGTAGTGTAGAACGGAAAGCGTGGGCTTTCTTT.

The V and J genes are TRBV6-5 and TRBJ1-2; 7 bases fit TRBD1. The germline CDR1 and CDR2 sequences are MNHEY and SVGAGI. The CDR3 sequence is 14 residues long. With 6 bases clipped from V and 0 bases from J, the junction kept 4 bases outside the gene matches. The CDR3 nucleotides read TGTGCCAGCAGCTTCGACAGGGCTAACTATGGCTACACCTTC. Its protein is CASSFDRANYGYTF.

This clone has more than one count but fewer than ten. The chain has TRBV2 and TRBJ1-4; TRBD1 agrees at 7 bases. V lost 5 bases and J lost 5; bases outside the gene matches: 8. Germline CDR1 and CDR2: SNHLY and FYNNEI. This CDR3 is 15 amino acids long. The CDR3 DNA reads TGTGCCAGCAGTCCGACAGGGTCTCCAAATGAAAAACTGTTTTTT. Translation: CASSPTGSPNEKLFF.

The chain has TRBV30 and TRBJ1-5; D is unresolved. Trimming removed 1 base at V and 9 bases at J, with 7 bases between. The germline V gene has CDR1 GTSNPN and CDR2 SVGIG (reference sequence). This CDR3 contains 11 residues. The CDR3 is CAWSEAGPQHF. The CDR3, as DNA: TGTGCCTGGAGTGAAGCGGGGCCCCAGCATTTT.

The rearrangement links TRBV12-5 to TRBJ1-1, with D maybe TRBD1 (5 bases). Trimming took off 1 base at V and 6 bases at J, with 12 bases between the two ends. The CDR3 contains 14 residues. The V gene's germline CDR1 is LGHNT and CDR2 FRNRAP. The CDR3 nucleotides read TGTGCTAGTGGTTTGGAGGGTCGGGGGGCTGAAGCTTTCTTT. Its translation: CASGLEGRGAEAFF.

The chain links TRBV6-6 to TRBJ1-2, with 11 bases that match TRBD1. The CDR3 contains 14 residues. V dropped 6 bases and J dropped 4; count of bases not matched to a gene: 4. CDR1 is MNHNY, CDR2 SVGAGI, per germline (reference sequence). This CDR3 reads CASRGDRGTYGYTF. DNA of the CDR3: TGTGCCAGCAGGGGGGACAGGGGGACCTATGGCTACACCTTC.

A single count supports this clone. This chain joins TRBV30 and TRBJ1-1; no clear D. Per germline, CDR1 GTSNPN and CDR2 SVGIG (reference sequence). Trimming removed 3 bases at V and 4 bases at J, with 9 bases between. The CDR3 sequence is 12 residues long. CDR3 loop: CAWRPGSTEAFF. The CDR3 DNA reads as TGTGCCTGGAGGCCGGGTAGCACTGAAGCTTTCTTT.

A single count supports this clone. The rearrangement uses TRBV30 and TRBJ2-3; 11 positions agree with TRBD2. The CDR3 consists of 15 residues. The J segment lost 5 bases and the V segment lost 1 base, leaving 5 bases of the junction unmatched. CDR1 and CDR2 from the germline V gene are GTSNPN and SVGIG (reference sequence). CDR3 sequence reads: CAWSGLAGSVDTQYF. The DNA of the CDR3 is TGTGCCTGGAGTGGACTAGCGGGATCGGTAGATACGCAGTATTTT. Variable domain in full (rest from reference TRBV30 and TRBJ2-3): SQTIHQWPATLVQPVGSPLSLECTVEGTSNPNLYWYRQAAGRGLQLLFYSVGIGQISSEVPQNLSASRPQDRQFILSSKKLLLSDSGFYLCAWSGLAGSVDTQYFGPGTRLTVL.

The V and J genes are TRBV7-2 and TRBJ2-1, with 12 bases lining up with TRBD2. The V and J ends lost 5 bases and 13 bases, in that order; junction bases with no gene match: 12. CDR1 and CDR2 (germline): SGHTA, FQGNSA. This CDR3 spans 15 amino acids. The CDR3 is CASSALTSGSGPQFF. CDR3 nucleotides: TGTGCCAGCAGCGCCTTGACTAGCGGGAGCGGTCCCCAGTTCTTC.

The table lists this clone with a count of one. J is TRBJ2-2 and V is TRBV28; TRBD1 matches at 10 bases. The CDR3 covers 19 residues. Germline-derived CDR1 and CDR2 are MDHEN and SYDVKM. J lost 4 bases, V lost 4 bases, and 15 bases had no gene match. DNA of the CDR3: TGTGCCAGCAGTTCACTACGATTACCGGGACAGGGGCGCACCGGGGAGCTGTTTTTT. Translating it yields CASSSLRLPGQGRTGELFF.

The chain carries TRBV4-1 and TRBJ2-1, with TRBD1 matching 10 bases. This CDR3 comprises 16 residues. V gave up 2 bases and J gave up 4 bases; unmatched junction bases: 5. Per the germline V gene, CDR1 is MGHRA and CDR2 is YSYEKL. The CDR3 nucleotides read TGCGCCAGCAGCCAACAAGACAGGGGGCTATACAATGAGCAGTTCTTC. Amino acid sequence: CASSQQDRGLYNEQFF.

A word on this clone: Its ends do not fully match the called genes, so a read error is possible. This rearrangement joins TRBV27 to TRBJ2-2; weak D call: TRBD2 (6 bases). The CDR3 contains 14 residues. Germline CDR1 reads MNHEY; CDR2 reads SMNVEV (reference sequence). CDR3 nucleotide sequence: TGTGCCAGCAGTTTTGAGGGGTTAGCCGGGGGGCTGTTTTTT. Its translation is CASSFEGLAGGLFF.

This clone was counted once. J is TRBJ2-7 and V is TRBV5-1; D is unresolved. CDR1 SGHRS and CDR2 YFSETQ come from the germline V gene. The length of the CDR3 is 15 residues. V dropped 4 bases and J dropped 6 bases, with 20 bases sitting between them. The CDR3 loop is CASSVSSVIPGEQYF. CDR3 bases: TGCGCCAGCAGCGTGAGCAGCGTGATCCCCGGCGAGCAGTACTTC. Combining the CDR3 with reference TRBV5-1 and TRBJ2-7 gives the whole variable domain KAGVTQTPRYLIKTRGQQVTLSCSPISGHRSVSWYQQTPGQGLQFLFEYFSETQRNKGNFPGRFSGRQFSNSRSEMNVSTLELGDSALYLCASSVSSVIPGEQYFGPGTRLTVT.

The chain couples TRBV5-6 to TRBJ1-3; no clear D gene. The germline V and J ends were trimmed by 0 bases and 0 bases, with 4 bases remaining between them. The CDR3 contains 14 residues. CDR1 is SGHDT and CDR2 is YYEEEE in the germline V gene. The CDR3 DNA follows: TGTGCCAGCAGCTTGGGAGGCTCTGGAAACACCATATATTTT. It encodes CASSLGGSGNTIYF.

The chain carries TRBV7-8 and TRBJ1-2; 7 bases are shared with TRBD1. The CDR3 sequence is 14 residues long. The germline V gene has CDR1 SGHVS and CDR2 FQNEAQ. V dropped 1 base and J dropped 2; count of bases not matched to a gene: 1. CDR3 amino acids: CASSLVGQNYGYTF. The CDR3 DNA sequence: TGTGCCAGCAGCTTAGTGGGACAGAACTATGGCTACACCTTC.